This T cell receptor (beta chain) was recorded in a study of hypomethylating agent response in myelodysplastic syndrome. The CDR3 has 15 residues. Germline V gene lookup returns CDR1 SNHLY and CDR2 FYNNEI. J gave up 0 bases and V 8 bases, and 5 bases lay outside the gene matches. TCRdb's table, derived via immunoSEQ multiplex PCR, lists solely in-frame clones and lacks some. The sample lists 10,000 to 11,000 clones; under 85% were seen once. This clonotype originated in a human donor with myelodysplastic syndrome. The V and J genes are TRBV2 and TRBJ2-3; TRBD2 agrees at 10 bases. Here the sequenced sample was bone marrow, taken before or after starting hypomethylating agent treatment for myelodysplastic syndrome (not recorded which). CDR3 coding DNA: TGTGCCAGCCTCCCACTAGCGGGGAGCACAGATACGCAGTATTTT. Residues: CASLPLAGSTDTQYF.